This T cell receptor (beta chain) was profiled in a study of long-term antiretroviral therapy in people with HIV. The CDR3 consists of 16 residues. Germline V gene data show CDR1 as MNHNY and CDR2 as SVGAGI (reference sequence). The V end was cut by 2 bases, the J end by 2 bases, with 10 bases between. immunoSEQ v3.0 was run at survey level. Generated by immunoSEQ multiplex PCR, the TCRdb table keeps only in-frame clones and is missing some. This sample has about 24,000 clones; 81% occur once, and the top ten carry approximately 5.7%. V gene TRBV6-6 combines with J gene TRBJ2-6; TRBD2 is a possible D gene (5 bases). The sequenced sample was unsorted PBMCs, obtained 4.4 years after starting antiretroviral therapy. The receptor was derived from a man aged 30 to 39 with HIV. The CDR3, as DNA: TGTGCCAGCAGTTACCCCGGGATTACTGGGGCCAACGTCCTGACTTTC. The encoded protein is CASSYPGITGANVLTF.